These 21 T cell receptor beta chains were sequenced from one sample in a study of CD8 T cells in ankylosing spondylitis. Study-level findings and limits: What seemed typical of ankylosing spondylitis blood was a TCR beta motif built from several highly homologous variants.

TCRdb analysed the 5' RACE reads with MiXCR anew, one entry per CDR3 protein. The repertoire has a few hundred thousand distinct CDR3 sequences, under 25% of them found once; the top ten carry around 17%. These receptors lack a known antigen. Sample: blood, either unsorted or a sorted T cell fraction (not recorded which). These receptor sequences come from a male donor with ankylosing spondylitis.

This clonotype was recorded at least ten times. This rearrangement joins TRBV20-1 to TRBJ2-4, with TRBD2 identical over 8 bases. Looked up from germline, CDR1 is DFQATT and CDR2 is SNEGSKA (reference sequence). J was trimmed by 8 bases and V by 3 bases; bases with no gene match: 3. The CDR3 sequence is 12 residues long. CDR3 DNA sequence: TGCAGTGCTAGCGGGAGGGGGGACATTCAGTACTTC. Amino acid sequence: CSASGRGDIQYF.

This chain links TRBV28 with TRBJ2-1, with 12 bases aligning to TRBD2. Trimming at V came to 3 bases and at J to 9 bases, leaving 9 bases not matched to a gene. Germline V gene lookup returns CDR1 MDHEN and CDR2 SYDVKM. There are 16 residues in the CDR3. The CDR3 is CASSFPLAGGGSEQFF. CDR3 sequence (DNA): TGTGCCAGCAGTTTCCCCCTAGCGGGAGGGGGGAGTGAGCAGTTCTTC. Complete variable domain (other parts from reference TRBV28 and TRBJ2-1): DVKVTQSSRYLVKRTGEKVFLECVQDMDHENMFWYRQDPGLGLRLIYFSYDVKMKEKGDIPEGYSVSREKKERFSLILESASTNQTSMYLCASSFPLAGGGSEQFFGPGTRLTVL.

V usage is TRBV10-3 and J usage is TRBJ2-1; 12 nucleotides agree with TRBD2. This CDR3 region has 20 residues. Germline trimming cut 6 bases from V and 2 bases from J; bases unmatched to any gene: 17. Per the germline V gene, CDR1 is ENHRY and CDR2 is SYGVKD. Here the CDR3 DNA reads TGTGCCATCAGCCAAGTGGGGGCCGAAGGGACTAGCGGGCCCTACAATGAGCAGTTCTTC. Translating gives CAISQVGAEGTSGPYNEQFF.

The chain combines TRBV12-3 or TRBV12-4 with TRBJ1-5, with unresolved D. The V end was cut by 8 bases, the J end by 4 bases, with 9 bases between. CDR3 length: 12 amino acids. CDR3 bases: TGTGCCAGCGGTCGGACTAATCAGCCCCAGCATTTT. It is translated as CASGRTNQPQHF.

The chain links TRBV7-2 to TRBJ1-1; 8 bases line up with TRBD1. Per germline, CDR1 SGHTA and CDR2 FQGNSA. The CDR3 extends over 12 amino acids. Germline trimming cut 5 bases from V and 12 bases from J; bases unmatched to any gene: 8. In DNA, the CDR3 is TGTGCCAGCAGCCACCGGACAGGGAGGCCTTTCTTT. The encoded protein is CASSHRTGRPFF.

The V gene is TRBV7-2, the J gene TRBJ2-1; 15 bases map to TRBD2. Trimming took 6 bases from V and 10 from J; bases not matched to a gene: 4. The CDR3 extends over 14 amino acids. The germline V gene encodes CDR1 SGHTA and CDR2 FQGNSA. DNA of the CDR3: TGTGCCAGCAGACCCGGGACTAGCGGGAGGGAGCAGTTCTTC. Translation: CASRPGTSGREQFF.

V and J are TRBV5-1 and TRBJ2-1; D tentatively fits TRBD1 or TRBD2 (5 bases each). Germline-derived CDR1 and CDR2 are SGHRS and YFSETQ. This CDR3 is 16 amino acids long. V was shortened by 5 bases and J by 6 bases, with 21 bases between the two germline ends. The CDR3 DNA follows: TGCGCCAGCAGATACCTATCCGGGGCCGAATCCAATGAGCAGTTCTTC. Its protein product is CASRYLSGAESNEQFF.

The rearrangement uses TRBV12-3 or TRBV12-4 and TRBJ1-3; D remains ambiguous. Trimming pared 5 bases from V and 1 base from J, leaving 12 bases between. The CDR3 has 15 residues. The CDR3 reads CASSPTGLSGNTIYF. The CDR3 DNA follows: TGTGCCAGCAGTCCGACCGGACTATCTGGAAACACCATATATTTT.

The chain is built from TRBV7-2 and TRBJ2-7, with 8 bases aligning to TRBD2. This CDR3 is built from 15 residues. V lost 4 bases to trimming and J lost 3 bases; unmatched junction nucleotides: 8. Germline V gene data show CDR1 as SGHTA and CDR2 as FQGNSA. CDR3 in DNA: TGTGCCAGCAGCTCCCGGACTAGCCGAGTCTACGAGCAGTACTTC. Encoded protein: CASSSRTSRVYEQYF. Full variable domain (rest looked up from reference TRBV7-2 and TRBJ2-7): GAGVSQSPSNKVTEKGKDVELRCDPISGHTALYWYRQSLGQGLEFLIYFQGNSAPDKSGLPSDRFSAERTGGSVSTLTIQRTQQEDSAVYLCASSSRTSRVYEQYFGPGTRLTVT.

This clonotype has at least ten counts. This chain uses TRBV12-3 or TRBV12-4 with TRBJ2-3; TRBD2 is a possible D gene (6 bases). The CDR3 totals 14 residues. V gave up 2 bases and J gave up 0 bases, with 6 bases separating them. The chain's CDR3 is CASSLSGSTDTQYF. The CDR3 nucleotides read TGTGCCAGCAGTTTAAGCGGGAGCACAGATACGCAGTATTTT.

CDR3 bases: TGTGCCAGCGCGACGGCCACCCCTAGGGAGCAGTACTTC. Translating gives CASATATPREQYF. V and J are TRBV7-9 and TRBJ2-7; no reliable D call. This CDR3 comprises 13 residues. CDR1 and CDR2 (germline): SEHNR, FQNEAQ (reference sequence). V was cut by 8 bases and J by 7 bases, with 18 bases left in between. The full variable domain, in which reference TRBV7-9 and TRBJ2-7 provide the parts outside the CDR3, is DTGVSQNPRHKITKRGQNVTFRCDPISEHNRLYWYRQTLGQGPEFLTYFQNEAQLEKSRLLSDRFSAERPKGSFSTLEIQRTEQGDSAMYLCASATATPREQYFGPGTRLTVT.

Only a few counts were recorded for this clonotype. Written as DNA, the CDR3 is TGTGCCAGCAGGTTCCCGGGACAGGACCGCACCGGGGAGCTGTTTTTT. It translates to CASRFPGQDRTGELFF. V usage is TRBV12-3 or TRBV12-4 and J usage is TRBJ2-2; TRBD1 agrees at 8 bases. J lost 4 bases, V lost 6 bases, and 10 bases had no gene match. CDR3 length: 16 residues.

This rearrangement joins TRBV29-1 to TRBJ1-1; D uncertain. Germline V gene sequence: CDR1 SQVTM, CDR2 ANQGSEA. V was shortened by 3 bases and J by 0 bases, with 8 bases between the two germline ends. The CDR3 contains 13 residues. The CDR3 nucleotides read TGCAGCGTTGAGACGGCGATGAACACTGAAGCTTTCTTT. Its protein is CSVETAMNTEAFF.

Ten or more counts support this clonotype. The V and J genes are TRBV9 and TRBJ2-7; D not resolved. The CDR3 contains 15 residues. The V gene lost 1 base and the J gene lost 2 bases, with 13 bases spanning the gap. Germline V gives CDR1 SGDLS, CDR2 YYNGEE. The CDR3 region is CASSVSQSEAYEQYF. The CDR3 DNA follows: TGTGCCAGCAGCGTATCGCAATCCGAGGCCTACGAGCAGTACTTC.

The chain couples TRBV2 to TRBJ2-7; D is unclear. Germline CDR1 is SNHLY and CDR2 is FYNNEI. The CDR3 is 14 amino acids. V lost 0 bases, J lost 7 bases, and 13 bases lay in between. For the CDR3, the DNA is TGTGCCAGCAGTGAAGCGGTGGGATTCCGTGAGCAGTACTTC. Translated, it gives CASSEAVGFREQYF. Complete variable domain (other parts from reference TRBV2 and TRBJ2-7): EPEVTQTPSHQVTQMGQEVILRCVPISNHLYFYWYRQILGQKVEFLVSFYNNEISEKSEIFDDQFSVERPDGSNFTLKIRSTKLEDSAMYFCASSEAVGFREQYFGPGTRLTVT.

This clonotype was detected ten times or more. J is TRBJ1-2 and V is TRBV7-9; D remains ambiguous. Trimming took 1 base from V and 8 from J, leaving 11 bases between them. The CDR3 runs 13 residues. CDR1 is SEHNR, CDR2 FQNEAQ, per germline (reference sequence). In DNA, the CDR3 is TGTGCCAGCAGCTTAGTTGGCGTCGGGGGCTACACCTTC. Encoded protein: CASSLVGVGGYTF.

The V and J genes are TRBV5-1 and TRBJ2-7; D is perhaps TRBD1 or TRBD2 (5 bases each). The CDR3 loop spans 14 amino acids. Germline values: CDR1 SGHRS, CDR2 YFSETQ. V was shortened by 2 bases and J by 3 bases, with 12 bases between the two germline ends. CDR3 amino acids: CASSLGTGYYEQYF. CDR3 nucleotide sequence: TGCGCCAGCAGCTTAGGGACGGGATACTACGAGCAGTACTTC. Full variable domain (outside the CDR3, taken from reference TRBV5-1 and TRBJ2-7): KAGVTQTPRYLIKTRGQQVTLSCSPISGHRSVSWYQQTPGQGLQFLFEYFSETQRNKGNFPGRFSGRQFSNSRSEMNVSTLELGDSALYLCASSLGTGYYEQYFGPGTRLTVT.

Only a few counts were recorded for this clonotype. The V call is TRBV4-1, the J call TRBJ1-3, with 8 bases identical to TRBD1. The CDR3 has 15 amino acids. CDR1 MGHRA and CDR2 YSYEKL come from the germline V gene. V was clipped by 4 bases and J by 2 bases; unmatched bases: 4. Here the CDR3 reads CASSREDRAGNTIYF. The CDR3 DNA sequence: TGCGCCAGCAGCCGAGAGGACAGGGCTGGAAACACCATATATTTT.

This clonotype was seen many times. This chain connects TRBV12-3 or TRBV12-4 to TRBJ2-2; D is uncertain. This CDR3 is 15 amino acids long. Trimming shortened V by 6 bases and J by 4 bases, and 15 bases separated the two germline ends. CDR3 in amino acids: CASSPDVASTGELFF. CDR3 DNA: TGTGCCAGCAGCCCCGACGTTGCGTCCACCGGGGAGCTGTTTTTT.

The gene calls are TRBV20-1 and TRBJ1-2; the D gene is possibly TRBD1 (5 bases). V lost 5 bases to trimming and J lost 7 bases, with 20 bases between them. Germline V gene sequence: CDR1 DFQATT, CDR2 SNEGSKA (reference sequence). The CDR3 covers 14 residues. The CDR3: CSAARQPGNIGYTF. The CDR3 DNA sequence: TGCAGTGCTGCTCGACAGCCGGGCAATATTGGCTACACCTTC.

The chain couples TRBV12-5 to TRBJ2-1; 7 positions agree with TRBD1. With 7 bases clipped from V and 3 bases from J, the junction kept 3 bases outside the gene matches. CDR1 is LGHNT, CDR2 FRNRAP, per germline. The length of the CDR3 is 13 residues. DNA of the CDR3: TGTGCTAGTGCGGGACAGAGCTACAATGAGCAGTTCTTC. Translation: CASAGQSYNEQFF.